These T cell receptor beta chains were read from a single sample in a study of OX40 agonist ivuxolimab in advanced cancers. Profiling relied on immunoSEQ multiplex PCR, and the TCRdb table lists in-frame clones only, not all of them. The table includes about 44,000 clones, around 80% detected once. Source: CD4+ or CD8+ T cells sorted from blood, taken in a trial of the OX40 agonist ivuxolimab. The origin of the receptors is an adult with an advanced solid tumor such as melanoma, head and neck, liver or kidney cancer. Each CDR3 is given with its conserved first and last residue. The order of the fields is J gene, V gene, D gene, clone size, CDR3 protein, CDR3 DNA. D genes are given only for firm matches. Some rows mark clone size as missing; the rest say once, few, many or name a class of expanded clone.

TRBJ2-1 TRBV5-1 - - CASSKVGEQFF TGCGCCAGCAGCAAGGTGGGTGAGCAGTTCTTC
TRBJ1-5 TRBV5-1 - few CASSLDSNQPQHF TGCGCCAGCAGCTTGGATAGCAATCAGCCCCAGCATTTT
TRBJ2-3 TRBV21-1 - - CASSDGESSTDTQYF TGTGCCAGCAGCGATGGGGAATCTAGCACAGATACGCAGTATTTT
TRBJ1-2 TRBV11-2 TRBD1 few CASSLDAGTGSYGYTF TGTGCCAGCAGCTTAGATGCCGGGACAGGGTCCTATGGCTACACCTTC
TRBJ1-1 TRBV29-1 TRBD1 - CSVDRDGGGTEAFF TGCAGCGTGGACAGGGACGGAGGAGGCACTGAAGCTTTCTTT
TRBJ2-2 TRBV28 TRBD2 - CASIPSGRASGELFF TGTGCCAGCATTCCTAGCGGGAGGGCCAGCGGGGAGCTGTTTTTT
TRBJ1-1 TRBV18 - - CASSPSARNTEAFF TGTGCCAGCTCACCAAGCGCCCGGAACACTGAAGCTTTCTTT
TRBJ2-1 TRBV27 TRBD1 - CASSTRSQGGNEQFF TGTGCCAGCAGTACTCGGTCACAGGGGGGTAATGAGCAGTTCTTC
TRBJ1-3 TRBV7-9 - - CASSSMRGRSGNTIYF TGTGCCAGCAGCTCGATGAGGGGGAGATCTGGAAACACCATATATTTT
TRBJ1-1 TRBV19 - - CASSRGAKVPLAFF TGTGCCAGTAGCAGGGGCGCAAAAGTTCCATTGGCTTTCTTT
TRBJ1-1 TRBV10-3 TRBD1 - CAISEPTGQGVTEAFF TGTGCCATCAGTGAGCCAACTGGACAGGGGGTGACTGAAGCTTTCTTT
TRBJ1-2 TRBV2 TRBD1 - CASSGQGAEGYTF TGTGCCAGCTCGGGACAGGGGGCCGAGGGCTACACCTTC
TRBJ1-4 TRBV2 TRBD1 - CASSRWTGSEKLFF TGTGCCAGCAGTCGGTGGACAGGCAGTGAAAAACTGTTTTTT
TRBJ2-1 TRBV6-9 - - CASSYLGYEQFF TGTGCCAGCAGTTACTTGGGCTATGAGCAGTTCTTC
TRBJ1-6 TRBV6-5 - - CASSSVQSQNSPLHF TGTGCCAGCAGTTCGGTACAGTCTCAGAATTCACCCCTCCACTTT
TRBJ2-7 TRBV28 - - CASSPTAQTYEQYF TGTGCCAGCAGTCCAACGGCACAGACCTACGAGCAGTACTTC
TRBJ2-5 TRBV15 - - CATSRGIGQETQYF TGTGCCACCAGCAGAGGCATAGGACAAGAGACCCAGTACTTC
TRBJ2-5 TRBV5-6 - few CASSLFSVETQYF TGTGCCAGCAGCTTGTTCTCTGTTGAGACCCAGTACTTC
TRBJ1-5 TRBV6-1 - - CASWTGNNQPQHF TGTGCCAGTTGGACGGGGAACAATCAGCCCCAGCATTTT
TRBJ1-6 TRBV7-2 - - CASRDRPNSPLHF TGTGCCAGCAGAGATCGTCCTAATTCACCCCTCCACTTT
TRBJ2-4 TRBV28 - - CASSNQNIQYF TGTGCCAGCAGCAATCAAAACATTCAGTACTTC
TRBJ2-3 TRBV5-4 TRBD2 - CASSQGWAGAGLGTDTQYF TGTGCCAGCAGCCAAGGGTGGGCGGGAGCCGGTTTGGGGACAGATACGCAGTATTTT
TRBJ2-7 TRBV28 TRBD2 - CASSLTAGAWKQYF TGTGCCAGCAGTTTGACAGCGGGAGCCTGGAAGCAGTACTTC
TRBJ1-3 TRBV6-6 - - CASGHPSGNTIYF TGTGCCAGTGGGCACCCCTCTGGAAACACCATATATTTT
TRBJ1-1 TRBV5-1 - - CASSSSTVNTEAFF TGCGCCAGCAGCTCATCGACGGTTAACACTGAAGCTTTCTTT
TRBJ2-7 TRBV30 - - CAWSVGLVGGNEQYF TGTGCCTGGAGTGTAGGGCTTGTGGGGGGCAACGAGCAGTACTTC
TRBJ1-1 TRBV28 - - CASSYQRGSVNTEAFF TGTGCCAGCAGTTACCAAAGGGGGTCGGTGAACACTGAAGCTTTCTTT
TRBJ2-1 TRBV28 TRBD2 - CASSSSAGGLRGNEQFF TGTGCCAGCAGTTCGTCAGCGGGAGGTTTAAGGGGCAATGAGCAGTTCTTC
TRBJ1-1 TRBV18 - once CASSTGTTEAFF TGTGCCAGCTCAACGGGGACCACTGAAGCTTTCTTT
TRBJ2-7 TRBV7-2 - - CASRTSGGPSYEQYF TGTGCCAGCAGGACCTCCGGGGGGCCTTCCTACGAGCAGTACTTC
TRBJ2-1 TRBV11-2 TRBD1 - CASSLRRDRSYNEQFF TGTGCCAGCAGCCTCCGCCGGGACAGATCCTACAATGAGCAGTTCTTC
TRBJ2-1 TRBV29-1 TRBD2 - CSTPGLAGEKQFF TGCAGCACCCCGGGACTAGCGGGAGAAAAGCAGTTCTTC
TRBJ1-5 TRBV19 - - CASSMVLRARNRPQHF TGTGCCAGTAGTATGGTTTTGCGGGCGCGAAATCGGCCCCAGCATTTT
TRBJ1-2 TRBV28 - - CASSLYGQVYGYTF TGTGCCAGCAGTTTATATGGACAAGTCTATGGCTACACCTTC
TRBJ2-7 TRBV7-3 - - CASSPTGLGGGEQYF TGTGCCAGCAGCCCTACCGGACTGGGGGGTGGCGAGCAGTACTTC
TRBJ2-1 TRBV2 - - CASKDSGIIEQFF TGTGCCAGCAAAGACTCAGGAATCATTGAGCAGTTCTTC
TRBJ2-2 TRBV30 TRBD2 - CASLSGRALNTGELFF TGTGCCTCCCTCAGCGGGAGGGCCCTGAACACCGGGGAGCTGTTTTTT